This is a list of T cell receptor beta chains from one sample in a study of cytomegalovirus exposure and HLA in healthy donors. The repertoire was sequenced with immunoSEQ multiplex PCR; TCRdb's copy has only in-frame clones and lacks some. Seen here are about 150,000 clones, approximately 79% observed once, and the top ten hold under 8%. Sequencing was done on a sample of PBMCs. Receptor source: a man in his forties or fifties in good health and CMV-seropositive. CDR3s include the opening cysteine and the closing phenylalanine or tryptophan. Size is omitted from some rows. Given values are once, few, many or a class for expanded clones.

TRBV7-9 | once | CASSSPGQGDTIYF
TRBV28 | NA | CATNSGTGRTYEQYF
TRBV18 | NA | CASSPRLEETQYF
TRBV5-1 | NA | CASSRAPDTIYEQYF
TRBV6-5 | few | CASSPGQHLSYEQYF
TRBV10-1 | few | CASSSGQGYEQYF
TRBV5-1 | few | CASSLGGGGPRGTQYF
TRBV7-8 | few | CASSPTGGDTQYF
TRBV5-4 | few | CASSSGQDNQPQHF
TRBV7-9 | NA | CSSSMGASGSDEQFF
TRBV27 | NA | CASSFGGSGANVLTF
TRBV7-9 | NA | CSSRPRPGQENSNQPQHF
TRBV5-5 | NA | CASSSDRRETQYF
TRBV10-3 | NA | CAIRTQSSYNEQFF
TRBV28 | NA | CASSARTEQYF
TRBV28 | NA | CASRNRERVDTQYF
TRBV10-3 | NA | CATITGTDSYEQYF
TRBV5-4 | NA | CASSRGLEGRGTDTQYF
TRBV11-1 | NA | CASSLNRGQVEAFF
TRBV6-4 | NA | CASSDEATSANEQFF
TRBV7-9 | NA | CASSYSAGNAIYF
TRBV7-6 | NA | CASSLVRGGGRSSYEQYF
TRBV6-5 | NA | CASNPLGRELNEQFF
TRBV29-1 | NA | CSALDRASYEQYF
TRBV7-9 | NA | CSSSPLGNTIYF
TRBV30 | NA | CAWSVRAGVYEQYF
TRBV19 | once | CASSIRQGTYEQYF
TRBV9 | NA | CASSVLQDGGPQHF
TRBV28 | NA | CASSFPGTSALSYNEQFF
TRBV9 | NA | CASSVGGGAYEQYF
TRBV10-3 | NA | CAIRDGRAEAFF
TRBV6-1 | NA | CASARRTSGVDTQYF
TRBV11-2 | NA | CASSLGQGGSPLHF
TRBV19 | NA | CASSPQGSNEKLFF
TRBV6-5 | NA | CASSSRLAGGPGEQFF
TRBV5-4 | NA | CASSYRLAGSTDTQYF
TRBV6-1 | NA | CASSLGTSGGEQFF
TRBV11-2 | many | CASSFRQGAREKLFF
TRBV11-2 | NA | CASSPGWTSGTDTQYF
TRBV4-2 | once | CASSLGLGGASTDTQYF
TRBV28 | NA | CASSLPSYGYTF
TRBV5-1 | NA | CASSLEGGFTEAFF
TRBV10-3 | NA | CAISGLESQRGLGEQYF
TRBV30 | NA | CAWSHGGARGNTIYF
TRBV11-3 | NA | CASSLVGATEAFF
TRBV7-2 | few | CASSFQGPGQPNQPQHF
TRBV6-1 | NA | CASRAGGSEAFF
TRBV5-8 | NA | CASSLTGLLAGGSKGNEQFF
TRBV21-1 | NA | CASSKGGLAGALLYEQYF
TRBV29-1 | NA | CSVGTVKTGANVLTF
TRBV18 | NA | CASSPQTSGEKLFF
TRBV27 | few | CASSYGVAGYSYEQYF
TRBV6-1 | NA | CASTVSGNYGELFF
TRBV6-1 | NA | CASSEASGSRSYNEQFF
TRBV7-9 | NA | CSSRQTGTGELFF
TRBV5-1 | NA | CASSWVAGKSYEQYF